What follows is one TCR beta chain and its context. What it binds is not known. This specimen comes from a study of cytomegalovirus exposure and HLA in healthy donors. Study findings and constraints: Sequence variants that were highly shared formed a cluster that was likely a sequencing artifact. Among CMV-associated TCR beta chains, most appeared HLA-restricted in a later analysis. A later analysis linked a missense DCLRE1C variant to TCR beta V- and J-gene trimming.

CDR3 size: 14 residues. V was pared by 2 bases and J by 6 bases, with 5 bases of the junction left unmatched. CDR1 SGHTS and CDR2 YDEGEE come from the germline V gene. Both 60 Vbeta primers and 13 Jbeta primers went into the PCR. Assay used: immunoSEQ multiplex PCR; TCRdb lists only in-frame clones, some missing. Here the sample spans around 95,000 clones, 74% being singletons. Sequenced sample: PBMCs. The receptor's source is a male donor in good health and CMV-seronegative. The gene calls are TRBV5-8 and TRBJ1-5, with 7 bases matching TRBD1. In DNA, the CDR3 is TGTGCCAGCAGCTTCGGGACAGCCTTTCAGCCCCAGCATTTT. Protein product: CASSFGTAFQPQHF.